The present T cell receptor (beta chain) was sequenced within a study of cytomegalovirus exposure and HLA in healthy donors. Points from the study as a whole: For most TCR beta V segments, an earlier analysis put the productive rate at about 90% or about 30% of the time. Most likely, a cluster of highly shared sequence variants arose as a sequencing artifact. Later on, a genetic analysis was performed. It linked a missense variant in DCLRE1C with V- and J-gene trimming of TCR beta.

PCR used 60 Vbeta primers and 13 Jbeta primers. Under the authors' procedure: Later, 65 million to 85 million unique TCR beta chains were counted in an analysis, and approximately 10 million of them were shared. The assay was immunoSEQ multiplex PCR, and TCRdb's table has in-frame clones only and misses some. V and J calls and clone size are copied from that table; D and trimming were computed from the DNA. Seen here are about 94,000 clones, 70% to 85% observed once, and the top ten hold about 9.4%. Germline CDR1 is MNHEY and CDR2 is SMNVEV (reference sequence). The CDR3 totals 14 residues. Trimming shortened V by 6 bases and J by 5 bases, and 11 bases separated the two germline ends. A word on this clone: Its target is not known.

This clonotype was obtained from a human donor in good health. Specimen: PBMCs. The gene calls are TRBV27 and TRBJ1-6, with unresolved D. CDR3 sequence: CASREQPNNSPLHF. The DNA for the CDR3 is TGTGCCAGCAGAGAACAGCCCAATAATTCACCCCTCCACTTT.